These T cell receptor beta chains were read from a single sample in a study of blood T cells in healthy people across ages. TCRdb used MiXCR to reprocess the 5' RACE reads, holding one entry per CDR3 protein. The data hold hundreds of thousands of distinct CDR3 sequences, with 25% observed a single time. These data also formed part of another study, on T cells of mothers and their children.

The sample consisted of blood. Source of these receptors: a boy younger than 18 in good health. Each CDR3 is given with its conserved first and last residue.

j_call v_call cdr3_aa
TRBJ1-1 TRBV29-1 CSVLTSTEAFF
TRBJ1-2 TRBV29-1 CSVEVGDNYGYTF
TRBJ2-5 TRBV9 CASSVEDQETQYF
TRBJ2-7 TRBV20-1 CSASWVGSEQYF
TRBJ2-3 TRBV24-1 CATSDPGLAAEDTQYF
TRBJ2-7 TRBV28 CASSLSAGKPYEQYF
TRBJ1-3 TRBV7-9 CASSLTTAGNTIYF
TRBJ2-5 TRBV5-1 CASTFLLEETQYF
TRBJ2-5 TRBV20-1 CSGSVRTSGRETQYF
TRBJ2-7 TRBV7-9 CASSLTGTGNYEQYF
TRBJ2-1 TRBV15 CATSRDPGGRDEQFF
TRBJ1-4 TRBV7-6 CASSSGKAQAFEKLFF
- TRBV19 CASSFLNNEQFF
TRBJ2-1 TRBV9 CASSVEGGLNNEQFF
TRBJ2-7 TRBV7-9 CASSSKWTGSYEQYF
TRBJ1-1 TRBV7-2 CASSPGGSPEAFF
TRBJ1-1 TRBV4-3 CASSQDGGLVTEAFF
- TRBV28 CASSLPNSETQYF
TRBJ2-7 TRBV2 CASRTGVKDEQYF
TRBJ2-3 TRBV7-2 CASSFPSGGTSTDTQYF
TRBJ1-4 TRBV4-2 CASRQGASEKLFF
TRBJ1-2 TRBV3-1 CASSQEAGRDYGYTF
TRBJ1-1 TRBV3-1 CASSQGTPNTEAFF
TRBJ1-4 TRBV7-2 CASSLGGDPSTNEKLFF
TRBJ2-7 TRBV19 CASGRLAGGPYEQYF